These 10 T cell receptor beta chains share one sample of origin, sequenced in a study of blood T cell repertoires in COVID-19. Clones were sequenced by immunoSEQ multiplex PCR, and TCRdb holds only the in-frame ones, with some missing. The sample contains about 250,000 clones, roughly four fifths of which appear only once. The sequencing input was peripheral blood. These receptors were taken from an elderly man with acute or convalescent COVID-19.

The rearrangement uses TRBV11-1 and TRBJ2-1; D perhaps matches TRBD1 (6 bases). There are 13 residues in the CDR3. The germline CDR1 and CDR2 sequences are SGHAT and FQDESV (reference sequence). With 1 base removed from V and 5 bases from J, the gap between germline ends came to 6 bases. The CDR3 sequence: CASSLDRDNEQFF. CDR3 nucleotides: TGTGCCAGCAGCTTAGACAGGGACAATGAGCAGTTCTTC.

The genes are TRBV5-6 and TRBJ1-2; TRBD1 aligns across 7 bases. The CDR3 is made up of 16 amino acids. The germline V gene has CDR1 SGHDT and CDR2 YYEEEE. Trimming at V came to 4 bases and at J to 1 base, leaving 10 bases not matched to a gene. The CDR3: CASSPTDRAGNYGYTF. Here the CDR3 DNA reads TGTGCCAGCAGCCCCACCGACAGGGCGGGTAACTATGGCTACACCTTC. Supplemented by reference TRBV5-6 and TRBJ1-2, the full variable domain reads DAGVTQSPTHLIKTRGQQVTLRCSPKSGHDTVSWYQQALGQGPQFIFQYYEEEERQRGNFPDRFSGHQFPNYSSELNVNALLLGDSALYLCASSPTDRAGNYGYTFGSGTRLTVV.

This clone was observed many times. This sequence joins TRBV4-2 and TRBJ2-3; TRBD2 aligns across 10 bases. This CDR3 region has 16 residues. With 0 bases clipped from V and 4 bases from J, the junction kept 4 bases outside the gene matches. The V gene's germline CDR1 is LGHNA and CDR2 YNFKEQ. CDR3 sequence: CASSQEPSGSADTQYF. CDR3 DNA: TGTGCCAGCAGCCAAGAGCCTAGCGGGAGCGCAGATACGCAGTATTTT.

This clone was detected once. At the DNA level, this CDR3 is encoded by other sequences in the same sample as well. The V and J genes are TRBV18 and TRBJ1-1; 8 nucleotides line up with TRBD1. CDR3 length: 15 residues. Germline trimming cut 5 bases from V and 1 base from J; bases unmatched to any gene: 6. Looked up from germline, CDR1 is KGHSH and CDR2 is LQKENI. The CDR3 bases are TGTGCCAGCTCATCCCCCGGACAGGGGAACACTGAAGCTTTCTTT. Its protein is CASSSPGQGNTEAFF.

The rearrangement uses TRBV7-8 and TRBJ2-7; possible D gene TRBD1, 6 bases. V was pared by 2 bases and J by 2 bases, with 10 bases between. This CDR3 spans 14 amino acids. Germline-derived CDR1 and CDR2 are SGHVS and FQNEAQ. The CDR3 protein is CASSLKQGAYEQYF. In nucleotides, the CDR3 is TGTGCCAGCAGCTTAAAACAGGGCGCCTACGAGCAGTACTTC.

This chain links TRBV7-9 with TRBJ2-7; 8 nucleotides line up with TRBD2. The germline V gene has CDR1 SEHNR and CDR2 FQNEAQ (reference sequence). The V gene end was trimmed by 2 bases and the J gene end by 2 bases; junction bases not matched to a gene: 8. This CDR3 comprises 16 residues. CDR3 in DNA: TGTGCCAGCAGCTTACCCGGGGGGGAGTGGACCTACGAGCAGTACTTC. This sequence encodes CASSLPGGEWTYEQYF.

V and J are TRBV9 and TRBJ2-5; the D gene is possibly TRBD2 (5 bases). Trimming removed 3 bases at V and 4 bases at J, with 19 bases between. Looked up from germline, CDR1 is SGDLS and CDR2 is YYNGEE. The CDR3 covers 16 residues. As DNA, the CDR3 is TGTGCCAGCAGCGCCGGGGTGTTGCGCGTTCGAGAGACCCAGTACTTC. This sequence encodes CASSAGVLRVRETQYF.

This rearrangement joins TRBV6-2 or TRBV6-3 to TRBJ1-5, with no clear D. Trimming left V 0 bases short and J 7 bases short, with 7 bases between. The germline V gene has CDR1 MNHEY and CDR2 SVGEGT. The CDR3 has 13 amino acids. The CDR3, as DNA: TGTGCCAGCAGTTACTCCAGCGAACAGCCCCAGCATTTT. Translation: CASSYSSEQPQHF.

In DNA form, the CDR3 reads TGTGCCATCAGTGAGTCAGCTTACGAGCAGTACTTC. Residues: CAISESAYEQYF. The V gene is TRBV10-3, the J gene TRBJ2-7; no firm D call. Per germline, CDR1 ENHRY and CDR2 SYGVKD. V was shortened by 0 bases and J by 4 bases, with 4 bases between the two germline ends. The CDR3 is 12 amino acids.

The chain links TRBV7-2 to TRBJ1-1; D ambiguous. Germline V lookup: CDR1 SGHTA, CDR2 FQGNSA. V was pared by 1 base and J by 3 bases, with 9 bases between. The CDR3 has 14 residues. Here the CDR3 reads CASSLVGRDTEAFF. As DNA, the CDR3 is TGTGCCAGCAGCTTAGTTGGGAGGGACACTGAAGCTTTCTTT.